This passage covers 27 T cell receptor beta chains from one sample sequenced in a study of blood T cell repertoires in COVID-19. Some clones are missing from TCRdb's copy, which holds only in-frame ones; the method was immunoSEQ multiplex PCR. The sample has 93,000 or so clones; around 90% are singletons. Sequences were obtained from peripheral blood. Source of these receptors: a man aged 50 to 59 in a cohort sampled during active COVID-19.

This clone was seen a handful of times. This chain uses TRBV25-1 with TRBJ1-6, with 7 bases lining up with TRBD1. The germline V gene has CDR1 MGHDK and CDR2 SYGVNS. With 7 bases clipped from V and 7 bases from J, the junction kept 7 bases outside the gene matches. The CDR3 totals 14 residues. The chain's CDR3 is CASNDGTANSPLHF. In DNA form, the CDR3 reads TGTGCCAGCAACGATGGGACAGCAAATTCACCCCTCCACTTT.

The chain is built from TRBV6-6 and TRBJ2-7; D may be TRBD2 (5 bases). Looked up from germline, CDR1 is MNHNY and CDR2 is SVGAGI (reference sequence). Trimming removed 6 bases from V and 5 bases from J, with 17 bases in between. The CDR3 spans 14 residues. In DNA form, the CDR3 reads TGTGCCAGCAGACTAAGTGAGGGATATCACGAGCAGTACTTC. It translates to CASRLSEGYHEQYF.

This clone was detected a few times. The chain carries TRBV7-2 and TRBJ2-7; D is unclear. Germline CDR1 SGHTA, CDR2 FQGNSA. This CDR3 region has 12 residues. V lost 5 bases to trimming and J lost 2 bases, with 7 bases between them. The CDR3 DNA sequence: TGTGCCAGCAGCCTCGTCGCCTACGAGCAGTACTTC. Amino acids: CASSLVAYEQYF.

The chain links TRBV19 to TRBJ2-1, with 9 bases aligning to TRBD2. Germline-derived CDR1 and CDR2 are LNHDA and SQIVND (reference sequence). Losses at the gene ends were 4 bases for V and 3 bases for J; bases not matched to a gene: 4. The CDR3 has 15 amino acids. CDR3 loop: CASSKTSGVYNEQFF. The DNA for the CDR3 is TGTGCCAGTAGTAAGACTAGCGGAGTCTACAATGAGCAGTTCTTC.

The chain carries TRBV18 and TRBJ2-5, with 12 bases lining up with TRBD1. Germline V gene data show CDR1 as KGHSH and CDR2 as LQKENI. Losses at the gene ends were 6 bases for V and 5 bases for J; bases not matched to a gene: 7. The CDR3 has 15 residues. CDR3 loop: CASSQLGTGGETQYF. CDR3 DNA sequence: TGTGCCAGCTCGCAACTTGGGACAGGGGGCGAGACCCAGTACTTC. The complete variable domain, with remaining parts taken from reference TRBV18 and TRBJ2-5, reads NAGVMQNPRHLVRRRGQEARLRCSPMKGHSHVYWYRQLPEEGLKFMVYLQKENIIDESGMPKERFSAEFPKEGPSILRIQQVVRGDSAAYFCASSQLGTGGETQYFGPGTRLLVL.

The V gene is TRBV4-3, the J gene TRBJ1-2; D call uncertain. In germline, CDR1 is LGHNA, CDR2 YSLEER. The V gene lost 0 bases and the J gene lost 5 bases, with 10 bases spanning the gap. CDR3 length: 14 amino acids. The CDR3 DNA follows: TGCGCCAGCAGCCAAGATTTAACAGAATATGGCTACACCTTC. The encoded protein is CASSQDLTEYGYTF.

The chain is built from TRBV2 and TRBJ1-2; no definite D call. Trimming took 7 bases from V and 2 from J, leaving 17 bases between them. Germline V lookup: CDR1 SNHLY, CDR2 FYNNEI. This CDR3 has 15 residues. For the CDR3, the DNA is TGTGCCAGCAACGAAGATGGACTTCTAAACTATGGCTACACCTTC. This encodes CASNEDGLLNYGYTF. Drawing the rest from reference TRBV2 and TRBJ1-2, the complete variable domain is EPEVTQTPSHQVTQMGQEVILRCVPISNHLYFYWYRQILGQKVEFLVSFYNNEISEKSEIFDDQFSVERPDGSNFTLKIRSTKLEDSAMYFCASNEDGLLNYGYTFGSGTRLTVV.

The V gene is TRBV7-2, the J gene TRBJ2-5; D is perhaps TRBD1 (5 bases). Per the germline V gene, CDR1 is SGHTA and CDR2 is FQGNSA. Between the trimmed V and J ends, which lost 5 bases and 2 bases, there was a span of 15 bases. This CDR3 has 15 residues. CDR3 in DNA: TGTGCCAGCAGCCCTTCGACAGCGAGACAAGAGACCCAGTACTTC. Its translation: CASSPSTARQETQYF. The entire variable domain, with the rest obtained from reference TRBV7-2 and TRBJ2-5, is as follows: GAGVSQSPSNKVTEKGKDVELRCDPISGHTALYWYRQSLGQGLEFLIYFQGNSAPDKSGLPSDRFSAERTGGSVSTLTIQRTQQEDSAVYLCASSPSTARQETQYFGPGTRLLVL.

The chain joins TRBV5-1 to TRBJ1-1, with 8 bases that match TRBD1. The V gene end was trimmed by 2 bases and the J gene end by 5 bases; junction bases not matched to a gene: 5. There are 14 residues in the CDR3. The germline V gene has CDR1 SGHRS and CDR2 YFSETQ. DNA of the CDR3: TGCGCCAGCAGCTTCGGACAGGGTGGAACTGAAGCTTTCTTT. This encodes CASSFGQGGTEAFF.

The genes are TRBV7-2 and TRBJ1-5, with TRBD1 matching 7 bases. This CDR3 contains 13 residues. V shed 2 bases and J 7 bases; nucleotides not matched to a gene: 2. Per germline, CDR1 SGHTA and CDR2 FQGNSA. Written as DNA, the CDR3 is TGTGCCAGCAGCTTAAGGGGGCAACAGCCCCAGCATTTT. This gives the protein CASSLRGQQPQHF.

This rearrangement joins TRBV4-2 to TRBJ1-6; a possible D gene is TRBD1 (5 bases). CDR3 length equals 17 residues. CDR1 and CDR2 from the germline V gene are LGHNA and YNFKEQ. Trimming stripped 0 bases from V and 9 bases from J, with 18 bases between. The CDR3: CASSQEWAPGKSSPLHF. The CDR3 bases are TGTGCCAGCAGCCAAGAATGGGCCCCAGGGAAATCTTCACCCCTCCACTTT.

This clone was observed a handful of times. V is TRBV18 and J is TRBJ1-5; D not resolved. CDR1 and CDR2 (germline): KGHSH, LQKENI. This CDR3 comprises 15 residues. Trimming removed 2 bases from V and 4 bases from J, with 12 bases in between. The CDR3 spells CASSPGVAANQPQHF. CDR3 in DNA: TGTGCCAGCTCACCAGGAGTGGCAGCAAATCAGCCCCAGCATTTT. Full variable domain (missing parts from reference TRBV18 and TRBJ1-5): NAGVMQNPRHLVRRRGQEARLRCSPMKGHSHVYWYRQLPEEGLKFMVYLQKENIIDESGMPKERFSAEFPKEGPSILRIQQVVRGDSAAYFCASSPGVAANQPQHFGDGTRLSIL.

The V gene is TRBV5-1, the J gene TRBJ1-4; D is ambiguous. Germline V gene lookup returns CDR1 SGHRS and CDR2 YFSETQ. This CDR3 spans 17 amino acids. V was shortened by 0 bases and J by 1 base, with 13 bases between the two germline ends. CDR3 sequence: CASSLGSQVITNEKLFF. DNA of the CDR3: TGCGCCAGCAGCTTGGGGTCCCAGGTTATAACTAATGAAAAACTGTTTTTT.

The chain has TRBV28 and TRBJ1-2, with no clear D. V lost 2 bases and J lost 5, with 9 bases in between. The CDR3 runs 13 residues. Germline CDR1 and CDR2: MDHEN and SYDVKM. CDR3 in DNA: TGTGCCAGCAGTTTAGAGCCGCGGTATGGCTACACCTTC. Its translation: CASSLEPRYGYTF.

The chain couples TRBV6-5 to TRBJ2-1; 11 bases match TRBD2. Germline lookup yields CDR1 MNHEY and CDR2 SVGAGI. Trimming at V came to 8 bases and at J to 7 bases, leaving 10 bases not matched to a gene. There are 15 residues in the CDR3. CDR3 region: CASVPRLAGFNEQFF. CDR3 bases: TGTGCCAGCGTTCCCAGACTAGCGGGGTTTAATGAGCAGTTCTTC.

CDR3 loop: CSVVTGGDEKLFF. CDR3 bases: TGCAGCGTTGTCACCGGGGGGGATGAAAAACTGTTTTTT. This sequence joins TRBV29-1 and TRBJ1-4; a possible D gene is TRBD1 (5 bases). The germline CDR1 and CDR2 sequences are SQVTM and ANQGSEA. Trimming pared 4 bases from V and 6 bases from J, leaving 12 bases between. CDR3 length: 13 residues.

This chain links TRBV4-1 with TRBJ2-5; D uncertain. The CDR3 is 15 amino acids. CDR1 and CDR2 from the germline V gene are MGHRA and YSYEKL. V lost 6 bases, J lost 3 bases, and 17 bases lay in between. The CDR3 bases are TGCGCCAGCAGTTCCGCTGGGTCTGGAGAAGAGACCCAGTACTTC. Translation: CASSSAGSGEETQYF.

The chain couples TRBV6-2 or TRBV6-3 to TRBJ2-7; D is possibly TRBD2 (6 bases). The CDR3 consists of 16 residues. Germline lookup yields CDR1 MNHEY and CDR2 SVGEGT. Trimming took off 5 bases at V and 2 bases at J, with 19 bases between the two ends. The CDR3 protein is CASSHQPARGAYEQYV. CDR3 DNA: TGTGCCAGCAGTCACCAACCCGCGCGGGGTGCCTACGAGCAGTACGTC.

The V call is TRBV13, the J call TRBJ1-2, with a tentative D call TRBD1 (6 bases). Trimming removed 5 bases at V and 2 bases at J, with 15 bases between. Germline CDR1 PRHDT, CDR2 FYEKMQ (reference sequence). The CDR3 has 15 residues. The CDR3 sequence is CASSNSGQKNYGYTF. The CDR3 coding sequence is TGTGCCAGCAGCAATTCCGGACAGAAAAACTATGGCTACACCTTC.

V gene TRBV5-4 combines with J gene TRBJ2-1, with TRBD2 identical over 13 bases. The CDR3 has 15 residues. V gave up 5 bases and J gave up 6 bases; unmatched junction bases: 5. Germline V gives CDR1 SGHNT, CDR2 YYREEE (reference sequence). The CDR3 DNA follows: TGTGCCAGCAGTTTGACTAGCGGGGGGATCAATGAGCAGTTCTTC. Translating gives CASSLTSGGINEQFF.

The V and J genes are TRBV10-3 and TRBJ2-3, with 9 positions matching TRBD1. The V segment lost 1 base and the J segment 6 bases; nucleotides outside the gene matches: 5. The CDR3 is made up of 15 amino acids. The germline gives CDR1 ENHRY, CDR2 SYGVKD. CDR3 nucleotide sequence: TGTGCCATCAGTGAGTTGGACAGGGGATCGGATACGCAGTATTTT. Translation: CAISELDRGSDTQYF.

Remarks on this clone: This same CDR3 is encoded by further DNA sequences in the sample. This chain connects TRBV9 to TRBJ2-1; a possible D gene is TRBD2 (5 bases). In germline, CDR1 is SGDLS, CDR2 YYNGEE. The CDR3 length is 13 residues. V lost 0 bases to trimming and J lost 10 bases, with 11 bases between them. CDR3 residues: CASSVGGSNEQFF. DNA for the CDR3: TGTGCCAGCAGCGTAGGAGGGTCGAACGAGCAGTTCTTC.

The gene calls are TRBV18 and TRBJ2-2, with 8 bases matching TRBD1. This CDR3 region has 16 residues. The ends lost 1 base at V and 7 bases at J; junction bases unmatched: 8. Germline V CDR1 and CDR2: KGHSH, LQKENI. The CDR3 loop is CASSPLRAGGSGELFF. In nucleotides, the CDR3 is TGTGCCAGCTCACCACTTCGGGCAGGGGGCAGCGGGGAGCTGTTTTTT.

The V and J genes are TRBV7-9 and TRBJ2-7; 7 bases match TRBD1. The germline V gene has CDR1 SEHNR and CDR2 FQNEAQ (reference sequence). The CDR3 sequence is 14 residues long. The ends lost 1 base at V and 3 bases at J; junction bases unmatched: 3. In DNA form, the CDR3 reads TGTGCCAGCAGCTTAGGACAGGGATTCTACGAGCAGTACTTC. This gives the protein CASSLGQGFYEQYF.

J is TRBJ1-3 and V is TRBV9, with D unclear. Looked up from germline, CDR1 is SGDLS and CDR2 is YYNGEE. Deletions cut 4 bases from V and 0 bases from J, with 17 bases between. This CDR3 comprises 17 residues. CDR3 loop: CASSPLVTAGSGNTIYF. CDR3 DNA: TGTGCCAGCAGCCCACTTGTGACGGCGGGCTCTGGAAACACCATATATTTT.

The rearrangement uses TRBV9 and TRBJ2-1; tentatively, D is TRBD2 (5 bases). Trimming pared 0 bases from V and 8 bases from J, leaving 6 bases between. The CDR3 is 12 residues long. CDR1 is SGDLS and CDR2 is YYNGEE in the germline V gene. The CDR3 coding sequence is TGTGCCAGCAGCGTAGTGAGGGATGAGCAGTTCTTC. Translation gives CASSVVRDEQFF. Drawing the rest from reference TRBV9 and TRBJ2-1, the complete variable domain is DSGVTQTPKHLITATGQRVTLRCSPRSGDLSVYWYQQSLDQGLQFLIQYYNGEERAKGNILERFSAQQFPDLHSELNLSSLELGDSALYFCASSVVRDEQFFGPGTRLTVL.

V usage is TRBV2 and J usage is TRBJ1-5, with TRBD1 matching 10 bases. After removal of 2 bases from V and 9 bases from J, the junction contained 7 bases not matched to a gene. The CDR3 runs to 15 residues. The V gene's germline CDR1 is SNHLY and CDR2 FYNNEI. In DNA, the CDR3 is TGTGCCAGCAGTGAACGACAGGGGGCCGGGGGGCCCCAGCATTTT. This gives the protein CASSERQGAGGPQHF.